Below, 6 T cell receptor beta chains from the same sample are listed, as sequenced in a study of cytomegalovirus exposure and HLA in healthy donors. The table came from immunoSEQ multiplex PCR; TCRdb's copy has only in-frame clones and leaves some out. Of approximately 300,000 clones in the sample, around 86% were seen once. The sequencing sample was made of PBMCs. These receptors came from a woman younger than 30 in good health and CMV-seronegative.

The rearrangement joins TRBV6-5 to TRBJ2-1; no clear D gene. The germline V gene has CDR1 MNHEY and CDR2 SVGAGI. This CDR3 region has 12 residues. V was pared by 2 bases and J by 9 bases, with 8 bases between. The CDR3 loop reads CASSYGGVEQFF. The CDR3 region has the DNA TGTGCCAGCAGTTACGGCGGAGTTGAGCAGTTCTTC.

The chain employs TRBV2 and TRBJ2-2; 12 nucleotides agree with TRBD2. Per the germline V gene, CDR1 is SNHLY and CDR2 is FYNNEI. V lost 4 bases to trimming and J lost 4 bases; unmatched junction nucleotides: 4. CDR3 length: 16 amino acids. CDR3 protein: CASSALAGGSTGELFF. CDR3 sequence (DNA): TGTGCCAGCAGTGCGCTAGCGGGAGGGAGCACCGGGGAGCTGTTTTTT.

The CDR3 DNA sequence: TGTGCCAGCAGGGTCCCTGGGCCGCGCGGGGAGCTGTTTTTT. Protein sequence: CASRVPGPRGELFF. This chain joins TRBV6-5 and TRBJ2-2; D is unclear. The V gene's germline CDR1 is MNHEY and CDR2 SVGAGI. V was trimmed by 6 bases and J by 7 bases, leaving 15 bases between them. This CDR3 has 14 residues.

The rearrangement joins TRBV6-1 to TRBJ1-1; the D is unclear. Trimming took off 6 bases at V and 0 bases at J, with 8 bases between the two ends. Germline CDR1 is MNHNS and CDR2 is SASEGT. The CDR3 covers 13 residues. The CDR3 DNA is TGTGCCAGCAGATACAACCTGAACACTGAAGCTTTCTTT. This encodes CASRYNLNTEAFF.

CDR3: CASSFGEGQPQHF. The CDR3 region has the DNA TGTGCCAGCAGCTTCGGGGAAGGACAGCCCCAGCATTTT. The chain carries TRBV5-4 and TRBJ1-5; D not certain. The CDR3 spans 13 residues. Per the germline V gene, CDR1 is SGHNT and CDR2 is YYREEE (reference sequence). Trimming left V 2 bases short and J 7 bases short, with 10 bases between.

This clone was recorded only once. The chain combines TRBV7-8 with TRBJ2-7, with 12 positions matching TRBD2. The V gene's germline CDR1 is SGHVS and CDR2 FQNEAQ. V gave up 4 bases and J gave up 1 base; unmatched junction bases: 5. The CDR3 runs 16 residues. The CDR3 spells CASSSSSGRESYEQYF. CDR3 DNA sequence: TGTGCCAGCAGCTCCTCTAGCGGGAGGGAATCCTACGAGCAGTACTTC.